This T cell receptor (beta chain) stems from a study of cytomegalovirus exposure and HLA in healthy donors (TCRdb year 2017). Notes on the research overall: According to an earlier analysis of 550 to 700 of the donors, roughly 180 million T cells yielded some 110 million unique TCR beta sequences and 276 Gb of sequence data. Among some 400 genotyped donors of the cohort, an average of around 250,000 unique TCR beta nucleotide sequences was sequenced per donor, of which 15% to 20% were non-productive. All discovery cohort repertoires had been generated using a single sequencing platform. An early release covering some 640 HLA-typed donors comprised 250 to 350 gigabases of sequencing data and 85 million to 100 million unique TCR sequences. Several DR-DQ haplotypes were handled as single units for association and clustering because linkage in the cohort was strong. Of the 300 to 500 genotyped donors, over 80% were placed in the genetic ancestry cluster associated with self-reported Caucasian donors. The study was designed to test whether signatures of past pathogen exposure could be identified by cataloging public T cell receptors. Genome-wide SNP genotypes for about three fifths of the roughly 670 donors were used in a later genetic analysis, which treated that subset as a discovery cohort. HLA typing included class I and class II loci at four-digit resolution. Typing coverage varied by locus: about 629-640 donors for A, B, C, DRB1 and DQB1; 500 to 550 for DQA1; around 570 for DPA1; roughly 450 for DPB1. Donor age, sex, ethnicity and CMV serostatus were compiled together with the repertoire data. A later analysis re-analyzed previously published TCR beta repertoires from 500 to 700 donors and added high-resolution HLA genotyping to study TCR occurrence patterns. The study used immunosequencing to profile the T cell repertoires of more than 650 subjects and linked those repertoires to cytomegalovirus serostatus. Rather than using new phenotypic data, the later analysis identified candidate immune exposures from TCR beta sequences and from how often those sequences occurred across donors. A separate validation cohort of some 130 different subjects was used in addition to the roughly 670-subject first cohort. To decide whether each TCR beta V gene segment behaved as functional or pseudogenic, an earlier analysis of some 600 of the donors relied on high-throughput TCR beta sequencing. To predict cytomegalovirus infection status, the study brought together high-throughput TCR immunosequencing, statistical association of individual TCRs with disease status, and machine learning.

Library creation used the immunoSEQ multiplex PCR assay. The multiplex PCR relied on a mix of 60 forward primers for TCR Vbeta segments and 13 reverse primers for TCR Jbeta segments. A multiplex PCR assay on genomic DNA amplified the CDR3 region of rearranged TCR beta genes. The amplified TCR beta libraries were sequenced on the Illumina HiSeq System as 87-base-pair reads. As for the original processing: A later analysis tallied tens of millions of unique TCR beta chains across the 700 or so repertoires, and around 10 million of those chains were shared by two or more donors. To remove PCR and sequencing errors, raw reads were error-corrected and collapsed into unique sequences using a nearest-neighbor algorithm that merged closely related sequences. To assign V, D and J gene segments, CDR3 sequences were aligned to IMGT reference sequences. For a sequence to be retained, a match of at least six nucleotides was required to both a V gene segment and a J gene segment. Rearrangements were classified as productive when the CDR3 lacked stop codons and remained in frame with V and J, and all other rearrangements were classified as non-productive. CDR3 was defined according to IMGT convention as the region running from the second conserved V-encoded cysteine to the conserved J-encoded phenylalanine. Sequences without an unambiguous match to a single V gene segment were excluded from the earlier analysis of a few hundred of the donors. An earlier analysis of several hundred of the donors called V segments functional above 56.7% productive rearrangements and segregating when the between-donor standard deviation exceeded 5%. A statistical classification framework was built to diagnose cytomegalovirus status from the catalog of TCR beta chain sequences. A later analysis assigned V and J genes by comparing TCR nucleotide sequences with IMGT/GENE-DB human TR gene sequences. A later analysis assigned CDR3 sequences and most-parsimonious VDJ recombination scenarios with the TCRdist pipeline. A later analysis defined each TCR beta chain by its CDR3 amino acid sequence plus V-gene family, and excluded reads lacking a unique V-gene family. A later analysis removed 600 or so highly shared, low-generation-probability nucleotide sequences to deal with suspected cross-contamination and a sequencing artifact. In a later analysis, a clonal expansion index was calculated for each public chain from normalized within-repertoire ranks of inferred template counts. In a later analysis, generation probabilities were computed using a VDJ recombination model fitted to out-of-frame rearrangements, and the results were checked against IGoR. In a later analysis, hypergeometric tests were used to score TCR-TCR, TCR-HLA and TCR-CMV co-occurrence, with a repertoire-size bias correction applied to TCR pairs. False discovery rates were estimated in a later analysis by permuting HLA or CMV assignments 20 times. A later analysis grouped co-occurring TCRs with DBSCAN, adding TCRdist sequence similarity when clustering within HLA-allele-positive subsets. Repertoires with fewer than 30,000 or more than 120,000 public chains were left out of co-occurrence clustering, as were about 5 repertoires with anomalous nucleotide sharing. What TCRdb holds here is the immuneACCESS table cut down to in-frame rearrangements. Part of the clones is not present; checked against another copy, under half of the missing clones reflect an unresolved V gene, and the others are unexplained. V and J calls and clone size follow that table, whereas D and trimming were derived from the DNA. This sample comprises about 130,000 clones, about 80% of them detected only once. Of the sample, approximately 1% falls within the top ten clones.

Beyond this particular receptor, the publication reports: In a later analysis, several top co-occurrence clusters were reported to appear linked to parvovirus B19, influenza, CMV and Epstein-Barr virus. The presence/absence analyses assumed that sequencing depth was roughly uniform across donors, and that assumption may not be true. Because counts were too low, seventeen rarely observed V segments, including chromosome 9 orphons, were left out of the earlier analysis of a few hundred of the donors. A cluster of highly shared sequence variants was judged likely to be a technical artifact of the sequencing pipeline. A later analysis found that most CMV-associated TCR beta chains appeared HLA-restricted, with HLA associations seemingly driven largely by CMV exposure. Most TCR sequences were seen in very few donors, while some public TCRs were found in many individuals. In both the original and validation cohorts, the classifier was reported to diagnose cytomegalovirus status with high specificity and sensitivity. A later analysis found that TCR association rates varied across HLA loci, with DRB1 alleles showing the most associated TCRs and HLA-C alleles the fewest. According to the authors, the approach could potentially be generalized to other disease states and immunological phenotypes. Linkage disequilibrium might explain the correlated functional status among segregating V segments, but an unknown experimental factor could not be excluded. An association between a missense DCLRE1C variant and V-gene and J-gene trimming of TCR beta chains was found in a later genetic analysis and replicated in an independent cohort. Compared with equally common non-associated chains, HLA-associated TCR beta chains in a later analysis were more clonally expanded and had lower generation probabilities. In vitro tests confirmed that a few of the cytomegalovirus-associated TCR beta chains recognize cytomegalovirus antigens. Some IMGT-functional V segments, including TRBV6-2 and TRBV6-3, could not be distinguished by the 87-base-pair reads and were therefore excluded. According to a later genetic analysis, donors in an Asian-associated ancestry cluster had fewer N-insertions in productive TCRs than the roughly 670-donor mean. In a later analysis, 16,951 TCR beta sequences were associated with specific HLA alleles at a false discovery rate of 0.05. In the study, some 160 TCR beta chains were listed as associated with cytomegalovirus. An earlier analysis of 587 of the donors showed that most TCR beta V segments appeared in productive rearrangements either about 87% or about 30% of the time, which broadly matched IMGT annotations. Only TCR beta chains were sequenced in this cohort, and the absence of alpha or paired-chain data limited detectable features. Because some donors lacked HLA typing at each locus, the association tests relied only on the typed subset. Strong co-occurrence of HLA alleles, especially DR and DQ, made assigning TCR associations to individual alleles difficult. For the cohort, immune exposure information was limited to CMV serostatus. A further reported finding was that TCR beta sequences accurately predicted the HLA-A and HLA-B alleles for most subjects in the first cohort.

From the germline V gene, CDR1 is MGHDK and CDR2 is SYGVNS. Inclusive of the bounding cysteine and phenylalanine, the CDR3 is 14 residues long. The DNA shown is the 42-base CDR3, in frame from base 1. Relative to germline, V is missing 6 bases and J is missing 7 bases, with 6 bases of the junction outside any gene match. With respect to this clone: It lacks a known antigen. Base qualities are not recorded, but no much larger clone differs from it by a single base.

In total, approximately 700 healthy bone marrow donors made up the cohort. At the time of sampling, all cohort members were nominally healthy, though unrecorded immune exposures were likely present. CMV serostatus was positive for 289 and negative for about 50% of the roughly 700 cohort members, and was not recorded for this donor. A peripheral blood sample was provided by each donor, and peripheral blood mononuclear cells were used for TCR beta sequencing. Genomic DNA was extracted from the blood cell samples with the Qiagen DNeasy Blood Extraction Kit. The chain employs TRBV25-1 and TRBJ2-2; 9 bases in between match TRBD1. The source material was PBMCs. This receptor was taken from a human donor in good health. The CDR3 is CASREGQGNGELFF. The bases are TGTGCCAGCAGAGAGGGACAGGGAAACGGGGAGCTGTTTTTT.